The sequence of this TCR beta chain was determined in a study of PD-1 blockade in mismatch repair-deficient tumors. As for the study in general: All were previously treated, progressing patients with around eleven mismatch repair-deficient cancer types.

Measured with immunoSEQ multiplex PCR; TCRdb has only the in-frame clones, and not every one. The sample includes tens of thousands of clones, 60% to 80% of them seen just once. Mismatch repair deficiency was confirmed in all patients, by PCR or immunohistochemistry. The TCR-sequenced patients were a few responders to pembrolizumab. The CDR3 length is 17 residues. In germline, CDR1 is MNHEY, CDR2 SMNVEV (reference sequence). The V gene end was trimmed by 6 bases and the J gene end by 5 bases; junction bases not matched to a gene: 19. The sequence was collected from an adult with mismatch repair-deficient cancer. The sequencing here drew on peripheral blood, taken 2 weeks after starting pembrolizumab. The chain carries TRBV27 and TRBJ2-7; 7 nucleotides line up with TRBD1. The CDR3 sequence: CASSPLIDRAAADEQYF. CDR3 nucleotide sequence: TGTGCCAGCAGCCCTCTTATTGACAGGGCGGCCGCTGACGAGCAGTACTTC.